Below, 3 T cell receptor beta chains from the same sample are listed, as sequenced in a study of post-analysis software for immune sequencing data. Study-wide results and caveats: When patients were compared with controls, a handful of TRBV segments were more frequent, TRBV5-6, TRBV5-1 and TRBV20-1 among them.

TCR beta cDNA libraries included unique molecular identifiers. MiXCR, run by TCRdb on the PCR reads, gives a single entry per CDR3 protein. This table holds roughly 540,000 distinct CDR3 sequences, around 36% found once. Their antigens are not known. Sequences were obtained from blood. The receptors stem from a girl under 18 with multiple sclerosis.

The V gene is TRBV20-1, the J gene TRBJ2-7; 8 bases map to TRBD1. In germline, CDR1 is DFQATT, CDR2 SNEGSKA (reference sequence). V was clipped by 1 base and J by 2 bases; unmatched bases: 7. The CDR3 extends over 15 amino acids. CDR3 in amino acids: CSARGPGQEPYEQYF. In DNA form, the CDR3 reads TGCAGTGCTAGAGGCCCGGGACAGGAACCCTACGAGCAGTACTTC.

V is TRBV3-1 and J is TRBJ2-2, with 16 bases identical to TRBD2. V lost 4 bases to trimming and J lost 0 bases; unmatched junction nucleotides: 8. Germline values: CDR1 LGHDT, CDR2 YNNKEL (reference sequence). The CDR3 has 20 amino acids. The CDR3 spells CASSRIPGLAGGTNTGELFF. The DNA of the CDR3 is TGTGCCAGCAGCCGTATTCCGGGACTAGCGGGGGGGACGAACACCGGGGAGCTGTTTTTT.

CDR3 amino acids: CASSPQGGGAYEQFF. CDR3 nucleotide sequence: TGTGCCAGCAGCCCACAGGGCGGGGGGGCCTATGAGCAGTTCTTC. V is TRBV7-8 and J is TRBJ2-1; 9 positions match TRBD2. CDR1 SGHVS and CDR2 FQNEAQ come from the germline V gene. The CDR3 has 15 residues. The V and J ends lost 5 bases and 8 bases, in that order; junction bases with no gene match: 10.